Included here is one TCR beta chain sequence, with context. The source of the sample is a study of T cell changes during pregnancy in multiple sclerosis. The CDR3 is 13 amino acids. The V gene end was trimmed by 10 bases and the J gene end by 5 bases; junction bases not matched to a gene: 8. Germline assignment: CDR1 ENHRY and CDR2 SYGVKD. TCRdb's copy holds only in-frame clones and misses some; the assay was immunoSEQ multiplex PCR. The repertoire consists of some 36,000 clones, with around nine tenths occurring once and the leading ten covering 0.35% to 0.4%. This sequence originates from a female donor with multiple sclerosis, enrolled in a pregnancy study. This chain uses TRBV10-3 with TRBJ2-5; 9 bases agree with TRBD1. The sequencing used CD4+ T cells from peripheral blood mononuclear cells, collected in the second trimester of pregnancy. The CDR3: CATRDRELETQYF. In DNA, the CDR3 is TGTGCCACGAGGGACAGGGAGTTGGAGACCCAGTACTTC.